The TCR beta chain under discussion was sequenced for a study of CD8+ T cells in alopecia areata. Study-level findings and limits: Lesional scalp displayed greater clonality than normal scalp, most notably in alopecia totalis/universalis. Scalp sequencing also captures normal skin's resident alphabeta T cells. TCR sharing was clearer in mice than between patients, perhaps partly owing to patient HLA diversity.

Concerning this clone: Its antigen is unidentified.

Cell sorting was applied to PBMCs, and CD4+ and CD8+ T cells were collected. CDR1 DFQATT and CDR2 SNEGSKA come from the germline V gene (reference sequence). Trimming took off 7 bases at V and 4 bases at J, with 10 bases between the two ends. The CDR3 length is 11 residues. The sequencing template was cDNA reverse transcribed from extracted RNA. Data came from immunoSEQ multiplex PCR; TCRdb stores just in-frame clones and leaves some out. The table has about 150,000 clones, approximately 65% seen once. Sequencing was carried out using CD8+ T cells sorted from blood. V gene TRBV20-1 combines with J gene TRBJ2-5; tentative D call: TRBD2 (6 bases). The receptor's source is a human donor in good health. Here the CDR3 reads CSGPGLETQYF. CDR3 nucleotides: TGCAGTGGTCCGGGACTAGAGACCCAGTACTTC.